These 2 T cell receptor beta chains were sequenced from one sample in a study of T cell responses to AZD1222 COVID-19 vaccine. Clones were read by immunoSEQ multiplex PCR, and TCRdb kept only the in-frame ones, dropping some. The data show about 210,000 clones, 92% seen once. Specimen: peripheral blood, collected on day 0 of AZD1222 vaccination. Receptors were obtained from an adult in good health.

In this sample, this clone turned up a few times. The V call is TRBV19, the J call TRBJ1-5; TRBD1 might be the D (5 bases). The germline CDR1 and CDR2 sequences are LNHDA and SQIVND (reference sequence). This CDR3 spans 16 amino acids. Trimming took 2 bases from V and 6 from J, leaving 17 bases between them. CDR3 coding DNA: TGTGCCAGTAGTATAACTGGGAGGGGCCAAGGTCAGCCCCAGCATTTT. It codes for CASSITGRGQGQPQHF.

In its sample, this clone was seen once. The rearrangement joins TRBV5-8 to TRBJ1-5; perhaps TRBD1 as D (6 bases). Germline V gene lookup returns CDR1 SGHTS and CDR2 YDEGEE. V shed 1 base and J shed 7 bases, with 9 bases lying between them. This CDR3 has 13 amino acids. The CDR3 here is CASSLSGEQPQHF. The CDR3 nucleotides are TGTGCCAGCAGCTTGTCAGGGGAACAGCCCCAGCATTTT.